This note documents a single T cell receptor (beta chain) sequence. The antigen remains undetermined. This sample was included in a study of post-analysis software for immune sequencing data. Study findings and constraints: TRBV segments more frequent in patients than in controls numbered a few and included TRBV5-6, TRBV5-1 and TRBV20-1.

Researchers reported that TCR beta cDNA libraries carried unique molecular identifiers. TCRdb recomputed calls from the PCR reads with MiXCR, one row per CDR3 protein. The table lists hundreds of thousands of distinct CDR3 sequences, roughly two fifths of them singletons. The germline V gene has CDR1 MNHNY and CDR2 SVGAGI (reference sequence). Losses at the gene ends were 2 bases for V and 5 bases for J; bases not matched to a gene: 10. The CDR3 is 16 residues long. Sequenced sample: blood. This chain joins TRBV6-6 and TRBJ1-1, with 8 positions matching TRBD1. The clonotype was recovered from a girl between 10 and 17 years old with multiple sclerosis. The CDR3 sequence is CASSYPSQGARTEAFF. The CDR3 DNA reads TGTGCCAGCAGTTACCCCTCCCAGGGGGCGAGAACTGAAGCTTTCTTT.